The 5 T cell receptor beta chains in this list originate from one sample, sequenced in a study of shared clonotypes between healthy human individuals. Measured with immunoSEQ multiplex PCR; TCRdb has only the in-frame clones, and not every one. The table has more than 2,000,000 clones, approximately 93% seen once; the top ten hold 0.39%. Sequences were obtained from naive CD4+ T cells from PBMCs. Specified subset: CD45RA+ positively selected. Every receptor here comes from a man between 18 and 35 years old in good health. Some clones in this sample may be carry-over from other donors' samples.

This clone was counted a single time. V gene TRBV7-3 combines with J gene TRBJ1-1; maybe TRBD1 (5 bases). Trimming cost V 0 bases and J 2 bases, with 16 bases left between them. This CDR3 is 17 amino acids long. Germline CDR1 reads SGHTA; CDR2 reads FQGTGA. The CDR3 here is CASSLTDFRALNTEAFF. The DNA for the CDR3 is TGTGCCAGCAGCTTAACGGATTTCAGGGCACTTAACACTGAAGCTTTCTTT.

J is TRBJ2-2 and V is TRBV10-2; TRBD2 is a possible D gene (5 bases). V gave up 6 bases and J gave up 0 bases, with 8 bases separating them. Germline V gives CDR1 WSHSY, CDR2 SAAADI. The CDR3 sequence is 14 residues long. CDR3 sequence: CASRDGANTGELFF. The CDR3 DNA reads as TGCGCCAGCAGAGACGGGGCGAACACCGGGGAGCTGTTTTTT.

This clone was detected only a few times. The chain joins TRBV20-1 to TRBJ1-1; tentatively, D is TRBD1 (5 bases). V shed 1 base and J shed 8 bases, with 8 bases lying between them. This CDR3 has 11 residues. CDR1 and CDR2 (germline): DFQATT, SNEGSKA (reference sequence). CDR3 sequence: CSARAWGEAFF. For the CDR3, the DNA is TGCAGTGCTAGAGCTTGGGGGGAAGCTTTCTTT.

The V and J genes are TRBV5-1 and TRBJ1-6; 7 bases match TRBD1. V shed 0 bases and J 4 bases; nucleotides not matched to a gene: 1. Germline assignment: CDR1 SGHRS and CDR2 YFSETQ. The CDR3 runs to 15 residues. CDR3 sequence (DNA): TGCGCCAGCAGCTTGGGGGGACAGTATAATTCACCCCTCCACTTT. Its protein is CASSLGGQYNSPLHF.

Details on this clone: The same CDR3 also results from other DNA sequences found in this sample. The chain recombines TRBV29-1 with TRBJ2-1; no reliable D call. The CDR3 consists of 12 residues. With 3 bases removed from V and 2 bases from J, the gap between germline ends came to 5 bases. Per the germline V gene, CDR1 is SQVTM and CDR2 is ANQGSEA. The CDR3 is CSVERTYNEQFF. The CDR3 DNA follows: TGCAGCGTTGAGCGGACCTACAATGAGCAGTTCTTC.